The rows below give T cell receptor beta chains drawn from one sample of a study of a mutant IDH1 vaccine in newly diagnosed glioma. These receptors' targets are unknown. Repertoires were generated with immunoSEQ multiplex PCR, while TCRdb's copy carries only in-frame clones and drops some. The data show more than 50,000 clones, roughly 80% seen once. This specimen was PBMCs, taken from a glioma patient whose treatment included an IDH1 peptide vaccine. These receptor sequences come from a man aged 45-60 years with glioma. Each CDR3 is given with its conserved first and last residue.

TRBJ2-1 | TRBV30 | CAWSADRDHEQFF
TRBJ2-4 | TRBV2 | CASLLAGGNIQYF
TRBJ2-5 | TRBV4-2 | CASSQARQGGKETQYF
TRBJ2-7 | TRBV10-3 | CAIAGRELSEQYF
TRBJ1-5 | TRBV18 | CASSPEPQGYSNQPQHF
TRBJ2-1 | TRBV19 | CASRVTRNNEQFF
TRBJ2-5 | TRBV5-1 | CASSLDRASRGETQYF
TRBJ1-2 | TRBV7-9 | CASSQYAQEHGYTF
TRBJ1-2 | TRBV10-3 | CAISESVTLGGYTF
TRBJ2-1 | TRBV7-6 | CASSLASAGQDYNEQFF
TRBJ2-7 | TRBV30 | CAFQTGGGGEQYF
TRBJ2-4 | TRBV5-4 | CASSLRGVGHAKNIQYF
TRBJ2-2 | TRBV10-3 | CAISEFTGADTGELFF
TRBJ2-1 | TRBV6-5 | CASRLYNEQFF
TRBJ2-3 | TRBV10-3 | CAIAQEQDTDTQYF
TRBJ2-5 | TRBV11-3 | CASSLRQETQYF
TRBJ1-1 | TRBV4-1 | CASRQNAVNPFANTEAFF
TRBJ1-1 | TRBV10-3 | CAISAQGLNTEAFF
TRBJ1-6 | TRBV15 | CATSRSSGGGSPLHF
TRBJ1-1 | TRBV5-1 | CASSPNSGTGSEAFF
TRBJ2-2 | TRBV29-1 | CSVVEDTGELFF
TRBJ2-1 | TRBV29-1 | CSVDKAYNEQFF
TRBJ1-6 | TRBV6-5 | CASSYSRWTGYSPLHF
TRBJ2-5 | TRBV7-2 | CASSLDYLGETQYF
TRBJ1-1 | TRBV19 | CASSLWIQETEAFF
TRBJ2-7 | TRBV7-9 | CASSFRDRYEQYF
TRBJ1-5 | TRBV5-1 | CASSLAENQPQHF
TRBJ2-3 | TRBV5-6 | CASSLGGLAVTDTQYF
TRBJ2-5 | TRBV9 | CASSGQGARETQYF
TRBJ2-7 | TRBV28 | CASSFGLADYEQYF
TRBJ2-1 | TRBV14 | CASSRGVNEQFF
TRBJ1-1 | TRBV5-6 | CASSLGWNTEAFF
TRBJ2-3 | TRBV7-9 | CASSLYGTVTDTQYF
TRBJ2-5 | TRBV7-9 | CASSTHSGREQETQYF
TRBJ1-3 | TRBV5-6 | CASSLLPGGSSGNTIYF
TRBJ2-5 | TRBV5-4 | CASSYGQKETQYF
TRBJ2-7 | TRBV11-2 | CASTLAGAYEQYF
TRBJ2-3 | TRBV15 | CATSRSGREGDTQYF
TRBJ2-5 | TRBV7-2 | CASSLGSGEQETQYF
TRBJ2-1 | TRBV4-1 | CASSKERDSNNEQFF
TRBJ1-4 | TRBV6-5 | CASRPWGDNEKLFF
TRBJ2-7 | TRBV27 | CASQRAEIYEQYF
TRBJ2-7 | TRBV9 | CASSGKEGQGFYEQYF
TRBJ2-7 | TRBV5-4 | CASSRTPAEHSYEQYF
TRBJ2-1 | TRBV19 | CASSALGRNEQFF
TRBJ2-1 | TRBV2 | CASSGVGALLEQFF
TRBJ2-7 | TRBV5-1 | CASSFAPASYEQYF
TRBJ1-1 | TRBV27 | CASSIWGSGDTEAFF
TRBJ1-5 | TRBV16 | CASRRDGYNQPQHF
TRBJ2-7 | TRBV11-2 | CASSPRRGLSYEQYF
TRBJ1-2 | TRBV5-4 | CASSLGQGNYGYTF
TRBJ2-3 | TRBV9 | CASSVHAAGGSDTQYF
TRBJ2-3 | TRBV7-7 | CASSLDALTDTQYF